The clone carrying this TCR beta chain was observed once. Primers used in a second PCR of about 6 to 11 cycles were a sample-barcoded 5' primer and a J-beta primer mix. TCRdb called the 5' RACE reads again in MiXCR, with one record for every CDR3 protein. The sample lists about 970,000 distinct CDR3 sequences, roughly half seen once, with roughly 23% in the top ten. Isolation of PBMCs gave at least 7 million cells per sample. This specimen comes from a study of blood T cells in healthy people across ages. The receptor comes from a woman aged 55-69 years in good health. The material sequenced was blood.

DNA of the CDR3: TGTGCCAGCAGCTCTCCCAATACACCGGGACAGGGTTATGGCTACACCTTC. The encoded protein is CASSSPNTPGQGYGYTF. V gene TRBV7-3 combines with J gene TRBJ1-2, with 9 positions matching TRBD1. Germline V gene lookup returns CDR1 SGHTA and CDR2 FQGTGA. The CDR3 length is 17 residues. V lost 4 bases to trimming and J lost 5 bases; unmatched junction nucleotides: 14.